This T cell receptor (beta chain) comes out of a study of identical twins. This clonotype was observed a few times. The antigen is undetermined. The J segment lost 6 bases and the V segment lost 7 bases, leaving 9 bases of the junction unmatched. This CDR3 contains 15 residues. The V gene's germline CDR1 is SGHTA and CDR2 FQGNSA. TCRdb independently ran MiXCR on the 5' RACE reads; one entry per CDR3 protein. The sample holds 1.5 million to 2 million distinct CDR3 sequences, 25% to 35% seen once. Whole-study results and caveats: Fewer insertions characterized abundant cord blood beta clonotypes, whereas memory repertoires showed none.

Sequencing input: cord blood. The source is a newborn girl in good health. The V call is TRBV7-2, the J call TRBJ2-3; 11 bases line up with TRBD2. CDR3 coding DNA: TGTGCCAGCAAGGAACTAGCGGGAGTTGGTGATACGCAGTATTTT. Translated, it gives CASKELAGVGDTQYF.